A single sample gave rise to the 10 T cell receptor beta chains below, sequenced in a study of T cell changes during pregnancy in multiple sclerosis. Here immunoSEQ multiplex PCR was the method, and the copy in TCRdb shows in-frame clones only, minus some. The repertoire has 20,000 or so clones, 80% to 95% of them found once; the top ten carry around 0.63%. Sequenced here: CD4+ T cells from peripheral blood mononuclear cells, sampled after pregnancy. The receptors here all came from a female donor in good health, enrolled as a control in a pregnancy study.

J is TRBJ1-1 and V is TRBV7-2; D remains ambiguous. In germline, CDR1 is SGHTA, CDR2 FQGNSA. The CDR3 runs 12 residues. The ends were cut back, 3 bases at V and 5 bases at J, with 7 bases in the middle. CDR3 nucleotide sequence: TGTGCCAGCAGCTTGACCGGGACTGAAGCTTTCTTT. Encoded protein: CASSLTGTEAFF.

The chain joins TRBV2 to TRBJ2-3; TRBD2 might be the D (5 bases). The length of the CDR3 is 12 residues. V lost 3 bases and J lost 8, with 9 bases in between. Germline assignment: CDR1 SNHLY and CDR2 FYNNEI. The CDR3 DNA reads as TGTGCCAGCAGTGACCAGCGGCCTACGCAGTATTTT. Residues: CASSDQRPTQYF.

The gene calls are TRBV6-5 and TRBJ2-7; 13 positions agree with TRBD2. From germline, CDR1 is MNHEY and CDR2 SVGAGI. CDR3 size: 13 residues. After removal of 9 bases from V and 3 bases from J, the junction contained 2 bases not matched to a gene. This chain's CDR3 is CARLAGGLYEQYF. Here the CDR3 DNA reads TGTGCCAGACTAGCGGGGGGGCTCTACGAGCAGTACTTC.

V gene TRBV19 combines with J gene TRBJ1-4; TRBD1 might be the D (5 bases). V was cut by 0 bases and J by 8 bases, with 13 bases left in between. CDR3 length: 15 residues. Germline V gene data show CDR1 as LNHDA and CDR2 as SQIVND (reference sequence). The DNA of the CDR3 is TGTGCCAGTAGTATAGAGGGCAGGGCCTCAGAAAAACTGTTTTTT. Its protein product is CASSIEGRASEKLFF.

This clone was observed a single time. V gene TRBV5-1 combines with J gene TRBJ1-6; D call uncertain. CDR1 SGHRS and CDR2 YFSETQ come from the germline V gene. This CDR3 comprises 16 residues. V shed 4 bases and J shed 0 bases, with 11 bases lying between them. The CDR3 sequence is CASSLAGSSYNSPLHF. In DNA, the CDR3 is TGCGCCAGCAGCCTTGCGGGGAGCTCCTATAATTCACCCCTCCACTTT.

V is TRBV29-1 and J is TRBJ2-3; 7 bases fit TRBD2. Germline loops: CDR1 SQVTM, CDR2 ANQGSEA. Trimming took 4 bases from V and 6 from J; bases not matched to a gene: 4. The CDR3 runs 12 residues. The CDR3 bases are TGCAGCGTTGGGCTGGGGGGGGATACGCAGTATTTT. Its protein is CSVGLGGDTQYF.

This clone came up once. The rearrangement uses TRBV28 and TRBJ2-7; 10 bases agree with TRBD1. V shed 6 bases and J 5 bases; nucleotides not matched to a gene: 13. The germline gives CDR1 MDHEN, CDR2 SYDVKM. The CDR3 consists of 16 residues. CDR3 bases: TGTGCCAGCAGGGACATGAGCTTGACAGGGGGCCACGAGCAGTACTTC. It codes for CASRDMSLTGGHEQYF.

V gene TRBV19 combines with J gene TRBJ2-1, with 7 bases fitting TRBD1. Losses at the gene ends were 6 bases for V and 9 bases for J; bases not matched to a gene: 11. Germline V gene data show CDR1 as LNHDA and CDR2 as SQIVND (reference sequence). This CDR3 has 14 residues. CDR3 residues: CASRVGGGMGEQFF. The CDR3 nucleotides are TGTGCCAGTAGAGTAGGGGGCGGTATGGGTGAGCAGTTCTTC.

CDR3 protein: CASSPRQTTDTQYF. CDR3 nucleotides: TGTGCCAGTAGTCCGCGACAGACCACAGATACGCAGTATTTT. The gene calls are TRBV19 and TRBJ2-3; a possible D gene is TRBD1 (5 bases). CDR1 and CDR2 from the germline V gene are LNHDA and SQIVND (reference sequence). Trimming removed 5 bases from V and 2 bases from J, with 11 bases in between. This CDR3 has 14 residues.

The chain couples TRBV30 to TRBJ1-2; perhaps TRBD1 as D (5 bases). CDR3 length equals 15 residues. V lost 3 bases and J lost 0, with 14 bases in between. Germline-derived CDR1 and CDR2 are GTSNPN and SVGIG (reference sequence). DNA for the CDR3: TGTGCCTGGAGAAGGCAGGGAGGCACTAACTATGGCTACACCTTC. Protein product: CAWRRQGGTNYGYTF.